Sequencing of this T cell receptor (beta chain) was carried out in a study of PD-1 blockade in mismatch repair-deficient tumors. Study observations and caveats: Tumor-resident clones, often undetectable pretreatment in blood, expanded then contracted after pembrolizumab.

Some clones are missing from TCRdb's copy, which holds only in-frame ones; the method was immunoSEQ multiplex PCR. In the table there are 100,000 to 150,000 clones, approximately 86% of which are singletons. PCR or immunohistochemistry showed mismatch repair deficiency in every enrolled patient. TCRs were sequenced from a few patients responding to pembrolizumab. For this clone: As yet, its antigen is unknown.

The CDR3 has 20 amino acids. Germline CDR1 is KGHSH and CDR2 is LQKENI. Trimming at V came to 6 bases and at J to 4 bases, leaving 19 bases not matched to a gene. The sample consisted of peripheral blood, taken 44 weeks after starting pembrolizumab. The chain joins TRBV18 to TRBJ2-2; 11 positions match TRBD2. This sequence originates from an adult with mismatch repair-deficient cancer. The CDR3 is CASSEPLAGVTLVTTGELFF. The CDR3 nucleotides are TGTGCCAGCTCCGAACCACTAGCGGGAGTTACTCTTGTCACCACCGGGGAGCTGTTTTTT.